A single sample is the source of the 9 T cell receptor beta chains below, sequenced in a study of a mutant IDH1 vaccine in newly diagnosed glioma. Here immunoSEQ multiplex PCR was the method, and the copy in TCRdb shows in-frame clones only, minus some. The table includes 75,000 to 100,000 clones, roughly 90% detected once. The time point is: baseline, week 1 (first vaccination visit). Treatment here: pre-vaccination baseline after standard-of-care therapy. Sequences were derived from PBMCs, sampled from a glioma patient treated with radiotherapy, temozolomide or both. These receptors were obtained from a woman in her forties or fifties with glioma.

The DNA for the CDR3 is TGTGCCTGGACGTTGAGCTCCTACGAGCAGTACTTC. It encodes CAWTLSSYEQYF. V gene TRBV30 combines with J gene TRBJ2-7, with no clear D. CDR3 length equals 12 residues. V lost 4 bases and J 0 bases, leaving 7 bases between the germline ends. Germline V CDR1 and CDR2: GTSNPN, SVGIG (reference sequence).

The CDR3 region is CASSLQGWEQYF. In DNA, the CDR3 is TGCGCCAGCAGCCTACAGGGTTGGGAGCAGTACTTC. The chain employs TRBV5-1 and TRBJ2-7; the D gene is possibly TRBD1 (6 bases). This CDR3 region has 12 residues. V lost 4 bases and J lost 7, with 12 bases in between. Germline CDR1 SGHRS, CDR2 YFSETQ. Based on the CDR3 plus reference TRBV5-1 and TRBJ2-7, the full variable domain is KAGVTQTPRYLIKTRGQQVTLSCSPISGHRSVSWYQQTPGQGLQFLFEYFSETQRNKGNFPGRFSGRQFSNSRSEMNVSTLELGDSALYLCASSLQGWEQYFGPGTRLTVT.

The CDR3 here is CATRLAGDTGELFF. Written as DNA, the CDR3 is TGTGCCACCCGACTAGCGGGGGACACCGGGGAGCTGTTTTTT. The chain has TRBV19 and TRBJ2-2; the match to TRBD2 covers 12 bases. V dropped 10 bases and J dropped 3; count of bases not matched to a gene: 3. The CDR3 is 14 amino acids. Per the germline V gene, CDR1 is LNHDA and CDR2 is SQIVND (reference sequence).

The chain uses TRBV9 and TRBJ2-5, with a tentative D call TRBD2 (6 bases). The length of the CDR3 is 15 residues. Between the trimmed V and J ends, which lost 4 bases and 0 bases, there was a span of 13 bases. CDR1 and CDR2 (germline): SGDLS, YYNGEE. The CDR3 region has the DNA TGTGCCAGCAGCACGCCCCGGGACTACCAAGAGACCCAGTACTTC. This gives the protein CASSTPRDYQETQYF.

The chain uses TRBV7-3 and TRBJ2-3; D unclear. Germline V gives CDR1 SGHTA, CDR2 FQGTGA. V lost 1 base and J lost 1, with 9 bases in between. CDR3 length: 15 residues. CDR3 protein: CASSLMSAGTDTQYF. CDR3 DNA: TGTGCCAGCAGCTTAATGAGCGCCGGCACAGATACGCAGTATTTT.

The chain couples TRBV18 to TRBJ2-5, with 10 bases fitting TRBD1. Germline assignment: CDR1 KGHSH and CDR2 LQKENI. CDR3 length: 15 amino acids. With V trimmed by 2 bases and J by 4 bases, 4 bases remained unmatched. This CDR3 is CASSPDRGRGETQYF. In nucleotides, the CDR3 is TGTGCCAGCTCACCAGACAGGGGGCGCGGAGAGACCCAGTACTTC.

This sequence joins TRBV6-6 and TRBJ1-5; D remains unclear. Deletions cut 2 bases from V and 2 bases from J, with 13 bases between. This CDR3 is built from 16 residues. The germline gives CDR1 MNHNY, CDR2 SVGAGI (reference sequence). CDR3 nucleotides: TGTGCCAGCAGTTACATCCCCAGAAGTGGCAATCAGCCCCAGCATTTT. This codes for CASSYIPRSGNQPQHF.

The V gene is TRBV28, the J gene TRBJ1-1; no definite D call. The CDR3 consists of 13 residues. CDR1 MDHEN and CDR2 SYDVKM come from the germline V gene. The V gene lost 3 bases and the J gene lost 1 base, with 6 bases spanning the gap. The CDR3 loop is CASSFGENTEAFF. CDR3 sequence (DNA): TGTGCCAGCAGTTTTGGCGAGAACACTGAAGCTTTCTTT. The whole variable domain, remainder taken from reference TRBV28 and TRBJ1-1, is DVKVTQSSRYLVKRTGEKVFLECVQDMDHENMFWYRQDPGLGLRLIYFSYDVKMKEKGDIPEGYSVSREKKERFSLILESASTNQTSMYLCASSFGENTEAFFGQGTRLTVV.

The CDR3: CATSRDYRQLNEKLFF. CDR3 DNA: TGTGCCACCAGCAGAGATTATCGGCAGCTGAATGAAAAACTGTTTTTT. The chain recombines TRBV15 with TRBJ1-4; the D is unclear. Germline assignment: CDR1 LNHNV and CDR2 YYDKDF (reference sequence). With 0 bases removed from V and 5 bases from J, the gap between germline ends came to 13 bases. This CDR3 is 16 amino acids long.